These 19 T cell receptor beta chains share one sample of origin, sequenced in a study of low-dose radiotherapy and immunotherapy resistance in tumors. The time point: after trial treatment. Treatment given: LDRT plus nivolumab, ipilimumab, low-dose cyclophosphamide and aspirin (RACIN trial). TRAV and TRBV primers primed cDNA for both TCRalpha and TCRbeta. The TCRs were subjected to amplification over around 19 PCR cycles employing a constant-region primer in conjunction with a V-primer adapter. TCRdb called the reads again in MiXCR, with one record for every CDR3 protein. The sample has under 70,000 distinct CDR3 sequences; around a quarter are singletons. The material sequenced was PBMCs, taken after low-dose radiotherapy plus immunotherapy. The receptor source for this set is a male donor with prostate cancer.

This clonotype has a count of ten or more. V and J are TRBV18 and TRBJ1-1, with 7 bases lining up with TRBD1. Germline loops: CDR1 KGHSH, CDR2 LQKENI. This CDR3 has 16 residues. After removal of 0 bases from V and 1 base from J, the junction contained 5 bases not matched to a gene. For the CDR3, the DNA is TGTGCCAGCTCACCACCGAGGGGGCAAGGGAACACTGAAGCTTTCTTT. This sequence encodes CASSPPRGQGNTEAFF.

V and J are TRBV11-1 and TRBJ2-5, with 12 bases identical to TRBD1. This CDR3 is built from 15 residues. CDR1 is SGHAT, CDR2 FQDESV, per germline (reference sequence). V dropped 8 bases and J dropped 4; count of bases not matched to a gene: 8. CDR3 region: CASSPGQGAVETQYF. CDR3 in DNA: TGTGCCAGCTCCCCGGGACAGGGGGCTGTAGAGACCCAGTACTTC. Full variable domain (remainder filled in from reference TRBV11-1 and TRBJ2-5): EAEVAQSPRYKITEKSQAVAFWCDPISGHATLYWYRQILGQGPELLVQFQDESVVDDSQLPKDRFSAERLKGVDSTLKIQPAELGDSAMYLCASSPGQGAVETQYFGPGTRLLVL.

This clonotype was counted ten times or more. This sequence joins TRBV19 and TRBJ2-2, with D possibly being TRBD1 or TRBD2 (5 bases each). With 3 bases removed from V and 6 bases from J, the gap between germline ends came to 14 bases. Germline V gives CDR1 LNHDA, CDR2 SQIVND (reference sequence). The CDR3 covers 15 residues. Here the CDR3 DNA reads TGTGCCAGTAGTATCTCCGGGGACGTGTCCGGGGAGCTGTTTTTT. Residues: CASSISGDVSGELFF.

This clonotype occurred once. V is TRBV19 and J is TRBJ2-7; TRBD2 matches at 11 bases. Germline-derived CDR1 and CDR2 are LNHDA and SQIVND (reference sequence). V shed 3 bases, J shed 2 bases, and the junction held 3 bases outside the gene matches. This CDR3 region has 15 residues. The CDR3 nucleotides are TGTGCCAGTAGTATGCTTAGCGGGGGGGCCTACGAGCAGTACTTC. Protein product: CASSMLSGGAYEQYF.

This clonotype was recorded at least ten times. The rearrangement links TRBV7-3 to TRBJ2-1; D is possibly TRBD1 (6 bases). From germline, CDR1 is SGHTA and CDR2 FQGTGA. Trimming shortened V by 3 bases and J by 0 bases, and 9 bases separated the two germline ends. The CDR3 runs to 15 residues. Here the CDR3 DNA reads TGTGCCAGCAGCTTCGGACAGAGCTCCTACAATGAGCAGTTCTTC. Residues: CASSFGQSSYNEQFF. Full variable domain (outside the CDR3, taken from reference TRBV7-3 and TRBJ2-1): GAGVSQTPSNKVTEKGKYVELRCDPISGHTALYWYRQSLGQGPEFLIYFQGTGAADDSGLPNDRFFAVRPEGSVSTLKIQRTERGDSAVYLCASSFGQSSYNEQFFGPGTRLTVL.

This clonotype was seen repeatedly, ten times or more. This sequence joins TRBV10-3 and TRBJ2-2; D possibly matches TRBD1 or TRBD2 (5 bases each). The V and J ends lost 4 bases and 1 base respectively, with 10 bases between them. The length of the CDR3 is 15 residues. Germline values: CDR1 ENHRY, CDR2 SYGVKD. CDR3 DNA sequence: TGTGCCATCAGTGGAGGGGAGAGGAACACCGGGGAGCTGTTTTTT. This sequence encodes CAISGGERNTGELFF.

This clonotype has only a few counts. This chain joins TRBV6-1 and TRBJ1-2; 7 bases match TRBD1. V gave up 7 bases and J gave up 4 bases; unmatched junction bases: 6. Germline V lookup: CDR1 MNHNS, CDR2 SASEGT. CDR3 length: 13 residues. This CDR3 reads CASIGQALYGYTF. The DNA of the CDR3 is TGTGCCAGCATCGGACAGGCCCTCTATGGCTACACCTTC.

Points on this clonotype: A far larger clone is only one base removed, so a read error is likely. The chain is built from TRBV27 and TRBJ2-7; D is undetermined. V was clipped by 7 bases and J by 6 bases, with 16 bases between them. The CDR3 sequence is 13 residues long. From germline, CDR1 is MNHEY and CDR2 SMNVEV (reference sequence). CDR3 sequence: CASIRRSHLEQYF. CDR3 DNA sequence: TGTGCCAGCATCCGCAGGAGCCACCTCGAGCAGTACTTC.

Ten or more counts support this clonotype. J is TRBJ1-1 and V is TRBV7-2; a weak D match, TRBD1 (5 bases). Trimming left V 1 base short and J 1 base short, with 10 bases between. The CDR3 is 15 amino acids. Per germline, CDR1 SGHTA and CDR2 FQGNSA. The CDR3 loop reads CASSLGFTGNTEAFF. CDR3 nucleotide sequence: TGTGCCAGCAGCTTAGGATTTACAGGGAACACTGAAGCTTTCTTT.

This clonotype was detected ten times or more. The chain employs TRBV29-1 and TRBJ2-1; TRBD1 agrees at 7 bases. V gave up 8 bases and J gave up 10 bases; unmatched junction bases: 5. The germline gives CDR1 SQVTM, CDR2 ANQGSEA. This CDR3 comprises 10 residues. Here the CDR3 reads CSIETGEQFF. CDR3 sequence (DNA): TGCAGCATCGAGACAGGGGAGCAGTTCTTC.

The J gene is TRBJ2-7, the V gene TRBV5-4; 8 bases agree with TRBD2. Unmatched junction bases numbered 19, after V lost 4 bases and J lost 4 bases. Germline CDR1 and CDR2: SGHNT and YYREEE (reference sequence). CDR3 size: 18 residues. DNA of the CDR3: TGTGCCAGCAGCGCCCGTCGTGAACTAGCGGTGGATTATTACGAGCAGTACTTC. This encodes CASSARRELAVDYYEQYF.

This clonotype was detected ten times or more. V gene TRBV20-1 combines with J gene TRBJ2-1; the match to TRBD2 covers 9 bases. Trimming cost V 5 bases and J 4 bases; bases outside gene matches: 9. This CDR3 has 15 amino acids. Germline V gives CDR1 DFQATT, CDR2 SNEGSKA (reference sequence). CDR3: CSAPPSSGVYNEQFF. DNA of the CDR3: TGCAGTGCTCCCCCTTCTAGCGGGGTTTACAATGAGCAGTTCTTC.

Note on this clonotype: A far larger clone differs by one base, so this is likely a read error. The chain couples TRBV28 to TRBJ2-1, with D maybe TRBD2 (6 bases). V was cut by 5 bases and J by 8 bases, with 16 bases left in between. Germline assignment: CDR1 MDHEN and CDR2 SYDVKM. This CDR3 has 14 residues. CDR3 bases: TGTGCCAGCAGTGAGCAAACTAGCCAAGATGAGCAGTTCTTC. This sequence encodes CASSEQTSQDEQFF.

Many counts were recorded for this clonotype. The chain couples TRBV14 to TRBJ2-1; perhaps TRBD1 as D (6 bases). Germline CDR1 reads SGHDN; CDR2 reads FVKESK. The CDR3 length is 14 residues. V shed 1 base and J shed 6 bases, with 10 bases lying between them. This chain's CDR3 is CASSQVRGGNEQFF. CDR3 bases: TGTGCCAGCAGCCAAGTACGAGGGGGCAATGAGCAGTTCTTC.

This clonotype was found many times. This sequence joins TRBV6-2 or TRBV6-3 and TRBJ1-2, with 10 bases matching TRBD1. The CDR3 extends over 15 amino acids. The J segment lost 8 bases and the V segment lost 0 bases, leaving 6 bases of the junction unmatched. From germline, CDR1 is MNHEY and CDR2 SVGEGT. The CDR3 sequence is CASSYSKTGGYGYTF. CDR3 coding DNA: TGTGCCAGCAGTTACTCGAAGACAGGGGGCTACGGCTACACCTTC.

The CDR3 DNA reads as TGTGCCAGCTCACCACGGGATACTGAAGCTTTCTTT. Amino acids: CASSPRDTEAFF. The rearrangement links TRBV18 to TRBJ1-1, with D hard to call. The germline V gene encodes CDR1 KGHSH and CDR2 LQKENI. CDR3 size: 12 residues. V lost 1 base and J 5 bases, leaving 5 bases between the germline ends.

The rearrangement links TRBV7-9 to TRBJ2-1; D is possibly TRBD2 (6 bases). The germline V gene encodes CDR1 SEHNR and CDR2 FQNEAQ (reference sequence). Trimming removed 4 bases from V and 13 bases from J, with 14 bases in between. The CDR3 consists of 12 residues. CDR3 bases: TGTGCCAGCAGCTCCGGCTGGGGGGTCCAGTTCTTC. Translation: CASSSGWGVQFF.

This clonotype has ten or more counts. The rearrangement links TRBV11-1 to TRBJ1-1; D unclear. The CDR3 is made up of 12 amino acids. Germline V gene sequence: CDR1 SGHAT, CDR2 FQDESV (reference sequence). Trimming left V 0 bases short and J 7 bases short, with 6 bases between. The CDR3 sequence is CASSLAGYEAFF. CDR3 nucleotides: TGTGCCAGCAGCTTAGCGGGGTATGAAGCTTTCTTT.

Notes on this clonotype: The likely explanation is a read error, given a far larger clone one base away. The chain combines TRBV5-1 with TRBJ2-3; perhaps TRBD2 as D (6 bases). Germline V gene data show CDR1 as SGHRS and CDR2 as YFSETQ. This CDR3 has 16 amino acids. In DNA, the CDR3 is TGTGCCTGCAGCCCCGATGGGGGGACCATCACAGATACGCAGTATTTT. The encoded protein is CACSPDGGTITDTQYF.